This T cell receptor (beta chain) was identified in a study of blood T cell repertoires in COVID-19. Background on the study: Both acute and convalescent COVID-19 samples were obtained from the United States, Italy and Spain. PBMCs, B-cell-depleted T cells, or T cells provided the cDNA or gDNA that made up the material.

V was clipped by 1 base and J by 5 bases, with 11 bases between them. Germline CDR1 and CDR2: SGHAT and FQNNGV. The CDR3 consists of 14 residues. Source study methods: Reference gene primers were amplified, and this amplification served to estimate nucleated cell counts. Using immunoSEQ multiplex PCR, the repertoire was profiled, and TCRdb retains in-frame clones only, with some absent. V, J and clone size are those of that table, while D and trimming were read from the DNA. The sample lists approximately 84,000 clones; roughly 79% were seen once. This clonotype originated in a human donor in a cohort sampled during active COVID-19. This chain joins TRBV11-2 and TRBJ1-2; D call uncertain. Material for sequencing was peripheral blood. CDR3 protein: CASSLVSGGYGYTF. CDR3 nucleotide sequence: TGTGCCAGCAGCTTAGTAAGCGGCGGGTATGGCTACACCTTC.